The 21 T cell receptor beta chains below all came from one sample that was sequenced in a study of OX40 agonist ivuxolimab in advanced cancers. The repertoire was sequenced with immunoSEQ multiplex PCR; TCRdb's copy has only in-frame clones and lacks some. The repertoire consists of tens of thousands of clones, with roughly 91% occurring once and the leading ten covering under 0.35%. The specimen was CD4+ or CD8+ T cells sorted from blood, collected in a trial of the OX40 agonist ivuxolimab. The origin of the receptors is an adult with an advanced solid tumor such as melanoma, head and neck, liver or kidney cancer.

This clone has only one observation. The V gene is TRBV6-1, the J gene TRBJ2-2; TRBD1 matches at 8 bases. V lost 0 bases, J lost 5 bases, and 2 bases stayed unmatched. Germline V gene lookup returns CDR1 MNHNS and CDR2 SASEGT. There are 15 residues in the CDR3. The CDR3 loop reads CASSEAGQATGELFF. CDR3 bases: TGTGCCAGCAGTGAAGCGGGACAGGCGACCGGGGAGCTGTTTTTT.

This chain connects TRBV7-3 to TRBJ2-2; TRBD1 matches 7 bases. Germline-derived CDR1 and CDR2 are SGHTA and FQGTGA. The CDR3 has 15 residues. With 4 bases clipped from V and 5 bases from J, the junction kept 7 bases outside the gene matches. The CDR3 spells CASSSPDRVTGELFF. Here the CDR3 DNA reads TGTGCCAGCAGCTCCCCTGACAGGGTGACCGGGGAGCTGTTTTTT.

The chain is built from TRBV5-6 and TRBJ2-2; 7 nucleotides line up with TRBD1. The J segment lost 1 base and the V segment lost 0 bases, leaving 0 bases of the junction unmatched. This CDR3 has 15 amino acids. CDR1 is SGHDT, CDR2 YYEEEE, per germline. CDR3 nucleotide sequence: TGTGCCAGCAGCTTGGGGGACAGGAACACCGGGGAGCTGTTTTTT. It is translated as CASSLGDRNTGELFF.

This chain links TRBV18 with TRBJ1-3; D remains unclear. The CDR3 consists of 16 residues. Trimming removed 6 bases at V and 0 bases at J, with 15 bases between. The germline CDR1 and CDR2 sequences are KGHSH and LQKENI. The DNA for the CDR3 is TGTGCCAGCTCCCTCACCCCCGGAGGCTCTGGAAACACCATATATTTT. This codes for CASSLTPGGSGNTIYF.

The CDR3 DNA sequence: TGTGCCAGCAGCTCGACTAGCGGGGGGGCCTGGACAGATACGCAGTATTTT. Protein sequence: CASSSTSGGAWTDTQYF. The chain links TRBV7-8 to TRBJ2-3, with 14 bases fitting TRBD2. V lost 4 bases and J lost 3; bases outside the gene matches: 6. The germline CDR1 and CDR2 sequences are SGHVS and FQNEAQ. The CDR3 consists of 17 residues.

This chain uses TRBV7-8 with TRBJ2-5; D remains unclear. Germline V CDR1 and CDR2: SGHVS, FQNEAQ. This CDR3 comprises 14 residues. Trimming left V 5 bases short and J 0 bases short, with 10 bases between. The chain's CDR3 is CASSPQMYQETQYF. The CDR3, as DNA: TGTGCCAGCAGCCCCCAGATGTACCAAGAGACCCAGTACTTC. Looking up the rest from reference TRBV7-8 and TRBJ2-5 gives the full variable domain: GAGVSQSPRYKVAKRGQDVALRCDPISGHVSLFWYQQALGQGPEFLTYFQNEAQLDKSGLPSDRFFAERPEGSVSTLKIQRTQQEDSAVYLCASSPQMYQETQYFGPGTRLLVL.

This chain uses TRBV9 with TRBJ1-1; D might be TRBD1 (5 bases). This CDR3 spans 13 amino acids. V lost 7 bases to trimming and J lost 12 bases, with 22 bases between them. Per germline, CDR1 SGDLS and CDR2 YYNGEE. CDR3 in amino acids: CASSPGGLKRPFF. The CDR3 nucleotides read TGTGCCAGCTCTCCGGGGGGTTTAAAACGGCCTTTCTTT.

V is TRBV7-2 and J is TRBJ1-2; D not certain. Per the germline V gene, CDR1 is SGHTA and CDR2 is FQGNSA. Trimming cost V 5 bases and J 4 bases, with 17 bases left between them. The CDR3 is made up of 15 amino acids. The CDR3 spells CASSPPPAATYGYTF. CDR3 nucleotides: TGTGCCAGCAGCCCTCCTCCGGCAGCAACCTATGGCTACACCTTC.

The CDR3 region is CASSEVTGSGYTF. The CDR3 DNA reads TGTGCCAGCAGTGAAGTGACAGGGAGTGGCTACACCTTC. V is TRBV6-1 and J is TRBJ1-2; 7 nucleotides agree with TRBD1. V trimming: 1 base; J trimming: 7 bases; junction bases outside the gene matches: 3. CDR3 length: 13 residues. Per the germline V gene, CDR1 is MNHNS and CDR2 is SASEGT.

The chain carries TRBV6-5 and TRBJ1-1; TRBD1 matches at 8 bases. This CDR3 spans 14 amino acids. Germline loops: CDR1 MNHEY, CDR2 SVGAGI. V shed 3 bases and J 7 bases; nucleotides not matched to a gene: 7. The chain's CDR3 is CASSYSRGRREAFF. The CDR3 region has the DNA TGTGCCAGCAGTTATTCCAGGGGGCGACGTGAAGCTTTCTTT.

This clone has just a few counts. The gene calls are TRBV4-2 and TRBJ1-1; D may be TRBD1 (5 bases). The CDR3 sequence is 14 residues long. V lost 0 bases and J 3 bases, leaving 8 bases between the germline ends. CDR1 and CDR2 (germline): LGHNA, YNFKEQ. The CDR3 loop is CASSQEEGYTEAFF. The CDR3 DNA reads TGTGCCAGCAGCCAAGAAGAGGGGTACACTGAAGCTTTCTTT.

In its sample, this clone was seen once. The chain combines TRBV6-4 with TRBJ1-1; D possibly corresponds to TRBD1 (5 bases). CDR1 MRHNA and CDR2 SNTAGT come from the germline V gene. CDR3 length equals 14 residues. Deletions cut 5 bases from V and 1 base from J, with 11 bases between. The CDR3 loop is CASSPSTANTEAFF. The DNA for the CDR3 is TGTGCCAGCAGTCCTTCGACAGCGAACACTGAAGCTTTCTTT.

The chain links TRBV5-4 to TRBJ2-3; D unresolved. CDR1 and CDR2 from the germline V gene are SGHNT and YYREEE (reference sequence). Trimming removed 0 bases at V and 4 bases at J, with 6 bases between. The CDR3 is 13 residues long. The CDR3 region has the DNA TGTGCCAGCAGCTTGGTGGGCGCAGATACGCAGTATTTT. Amino acids: CASSLVGADTQYF.

The gene calls are TRBV28 and TRBJ1-2, with D possibly being TRBD1 (6 bases). The CDR3 sequence is 13 residues long. Germline V gene data show CDR1 as MDHEN and CDR2 as SYDVKM. The ends were cut back, 7 bases at V and 8 bases at J, with 17 bases in the middle. The CDR3 reads CASNNRVSSGYTF. Here the CDR3 DNA reads TGTGCCAGCAACAACAGGGTAAGCTCCGGCTACACCTTC.

This sequence joins TRBV11-3 and TRBJ2-1; D might be TRBD1 (6 bases). The CDR3 totals 13 residues. Deletions cut 4 bases from V and 5 bases from J, with 9 bases between. Germline V lookup: CDR1 SGHNT, CDR2 YENEEA. The CDR3 reads CASSSDRDNEQFF. The CDR3 DNA is TGTGCCAGCAGCTCGGACAGAGACAATGAGCAGTTCTTC.

The gene calls are TRBV11-1 and TRBJ2-1, with a tentative D call TRBD1 (6 bases). The V end was cut by 10 bases, the J end by 0 bases, with 16 bases between. Per germline, CDR1 SGHAT and CDR2 FQDESV (reference sequence). The CDR3 totals 15 residues. CDR3 sequence: CATARTDGSYNEQFF. CDR3 DNA sequence: TGTGCCACAGCTCGGACAGACGGCTCCTACAATGAGCAGTTCTTC.

The chain couples TRBV6-1 to TRBJ2-6, with D unclear. CDR1 is MNHNS and CDR2 is SASEGT in the germline V gene. Trimming took 8 bases from V and 1 from J, leaving 9 bases between them. The CDR3 consists of 14 residues. CDR3 coding DNA: TGTGCCAGCTATCTAGTGTCTGGGGCCAACGTCCTGACTTTC. Amino acids: CASYLVSGANVLTF.

The chain employs TRBV7-6 and TRBJ2-2; tentatively, D is TRBD1 (6 bases). Trimming left V 5 bases short and J 0 bases short, with 13 bases between. The CDR3 contains 16 residues. CDR1 is SGHVS and CDR2 is FNYEAQ in the germline V gene. As DNA, the CDR3 is TGTGCCAGCAGCCCACATGGGGACACGAACACCGGGGAGCTGTTTTTT. Translation: CASSPHGDTNTGELFF.

The table lists this clone with a count of one. J is TRBJ1-6 and V is TRBV6-5, with 7 bases lining up with TRBD1. The J segment lost 8 bases and the V segment lost 4 bases, leaving 11 bases of the junction unmatched. Germline V gene lookup returns CDR1 MNHEY and CDR2 SVGAGI. This CDR3 has 16 residues. The CDR3 bases are TGTGCCAGCAGTTGGGTTGGGGGACAGATGGATTCACCCCTCCACTTT. Its translation is CASSWVGGQMDSPLHF.

The rearrangement joins TRBV29-1 to TRBJ1-4; D perhaps matches TRBD1 (6 bases). Germline V lookup: CDR1 SQVTM, CDR2 ANQGSEA. This CDR3 region has 13 residues. Trimming took off 5 bases at V and 3 bases at J, with 10 bases between the two ends. The CDR3 DNA sequence: TGCAGCGTTAGGGACACCTCTAATGAAAAACTGTTTTTT. Translating gives CSVRDTSNEKLFF.

This CDR3 is CASSLREGYEQYV. In nucleotides, the CDR3 is TGTGCCAGCAGTTTAAGGGAGGGCTACGAGCAGTACGTC. The chain uses TRBV27 and TRBJ2-7; TRBD2 matches at 7 bases. J was trimmed by 3 bases and V by 2 bases; bases with no gene match: 1. The CDR3 has 13 residues. Germline CDR1 and CDR2: MNHEY and SMNVEV (reference sequence).